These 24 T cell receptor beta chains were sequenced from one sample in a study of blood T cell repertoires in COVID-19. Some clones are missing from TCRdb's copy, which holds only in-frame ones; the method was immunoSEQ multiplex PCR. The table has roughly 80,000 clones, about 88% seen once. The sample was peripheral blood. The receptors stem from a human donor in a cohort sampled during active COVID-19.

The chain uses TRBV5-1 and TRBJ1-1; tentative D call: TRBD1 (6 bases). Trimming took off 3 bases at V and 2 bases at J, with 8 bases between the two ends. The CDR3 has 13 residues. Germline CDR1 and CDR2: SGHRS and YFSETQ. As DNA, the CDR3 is TGCGCCAGCAGCTGGACAGCCAACACTGAAGCTTTCTTT. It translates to CASSWTANTEAFF.

This chain's CDR3 is CASSHNRGRTDTQYF. CDR3 DNA sequence: TGTGCCAGCAGTCATAACAGGGGGCGCACAGATACGCAGTATTTT. This chain joins TRBV27 and TRBJ2-3; 9 bases agree with TRBD1. The CDR3 loop spans 15 amino acids. Germline CDR1 is MNHEY and CDR2 is SMNVEV (reference sequence). V was clipped by 5 bases and J by 1 base; unmatched bases: 4.

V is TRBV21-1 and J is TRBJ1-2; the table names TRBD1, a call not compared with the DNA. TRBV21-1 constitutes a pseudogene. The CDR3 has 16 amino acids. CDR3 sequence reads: CASSGTSGTGDYGYTF. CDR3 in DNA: TGTGCCAGCAGCGGAACGAGCGGGACAGGAGACTATGGCTACACCTTC.

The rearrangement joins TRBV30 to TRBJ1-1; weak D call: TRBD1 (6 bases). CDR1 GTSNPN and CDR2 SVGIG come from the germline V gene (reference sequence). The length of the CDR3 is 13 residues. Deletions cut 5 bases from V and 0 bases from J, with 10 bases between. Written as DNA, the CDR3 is TGTGCCTGGGACAGGAATATGAACACTGAAGCTTTCTTT. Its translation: CAWDRNMNTEAFF. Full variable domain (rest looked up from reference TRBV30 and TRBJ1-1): SQTIHQWPATLVQPVGSPLSLECTVEGTSNPNLYWYRQAAGRGLQLLFYSVGIGQISSEVPQNLSASRPQDRQFILSSKKLLLSDSGFYLCAWDRNMNTEAFFGQGTRLTVV.

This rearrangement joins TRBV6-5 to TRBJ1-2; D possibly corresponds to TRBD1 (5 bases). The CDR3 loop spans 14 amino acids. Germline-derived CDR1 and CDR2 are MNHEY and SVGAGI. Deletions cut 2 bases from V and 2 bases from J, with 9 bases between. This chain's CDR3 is CASSYRGGNYGYTF. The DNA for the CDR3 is TGTGCCAGCAGTTACAGGGGAGGAAACTATGGCTACACCTTC.

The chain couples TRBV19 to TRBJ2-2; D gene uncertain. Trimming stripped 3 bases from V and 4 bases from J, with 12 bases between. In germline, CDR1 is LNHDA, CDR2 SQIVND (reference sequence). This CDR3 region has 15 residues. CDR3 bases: TGTGCCAGTAGTATGGAGCGCGGAAGCACCGGGGAGCTGTTTTTT. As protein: CASSMERGSTGELFF.

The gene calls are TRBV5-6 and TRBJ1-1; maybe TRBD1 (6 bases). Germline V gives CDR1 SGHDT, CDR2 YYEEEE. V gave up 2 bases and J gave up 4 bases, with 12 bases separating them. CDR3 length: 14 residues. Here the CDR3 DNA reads TGTGCCAGCAGCTTCTTTCAGGGGCTCACTGAAGCTTTCTTT. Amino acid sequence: CASSFFQGLTEAFF.

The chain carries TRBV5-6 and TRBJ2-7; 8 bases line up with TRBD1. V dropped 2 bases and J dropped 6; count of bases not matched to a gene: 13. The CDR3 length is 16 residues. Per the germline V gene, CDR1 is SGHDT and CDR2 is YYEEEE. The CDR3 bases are TGTGCCAGCAGCTTATCAGGGGGCAACTCACGGGGCGAGCAGTACTTC. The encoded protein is CASSLSGGNSRGEQYF.

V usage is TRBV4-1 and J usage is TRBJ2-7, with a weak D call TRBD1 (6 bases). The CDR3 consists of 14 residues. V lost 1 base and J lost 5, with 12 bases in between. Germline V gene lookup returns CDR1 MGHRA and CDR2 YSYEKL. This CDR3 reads CASSQGQGLDEQYF. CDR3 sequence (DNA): TGCGCCAGCAGCCAAGGGCAGGGGCTCGACGAGCAGTACTTC.

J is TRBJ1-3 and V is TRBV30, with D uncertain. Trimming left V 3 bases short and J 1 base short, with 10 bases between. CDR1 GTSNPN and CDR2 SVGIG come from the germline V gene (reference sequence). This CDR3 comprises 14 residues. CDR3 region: CAWRGAISGNTIYF. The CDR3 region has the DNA TGTGCCTGGAGAGGAGCCATTTCTGGAAACACCATATATTTT.

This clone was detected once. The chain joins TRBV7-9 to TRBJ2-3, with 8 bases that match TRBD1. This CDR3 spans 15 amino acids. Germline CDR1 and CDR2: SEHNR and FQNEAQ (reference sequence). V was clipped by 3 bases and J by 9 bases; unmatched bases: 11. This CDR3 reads CASSLRVRGQGTQYF. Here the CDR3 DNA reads TGTGCCAGCAGCTTGAGAGTCAGGGGGCAAGGCACGCAGTATTTT.

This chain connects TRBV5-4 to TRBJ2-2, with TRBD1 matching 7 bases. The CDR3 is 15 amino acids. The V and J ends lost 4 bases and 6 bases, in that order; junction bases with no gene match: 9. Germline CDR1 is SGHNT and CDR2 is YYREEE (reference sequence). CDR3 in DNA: TGTGCCAGCAGCCGAACAGGGGAGTACTCCGGGGAGCTGTTTTTT. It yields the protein CASSRTGEYSGELFF.

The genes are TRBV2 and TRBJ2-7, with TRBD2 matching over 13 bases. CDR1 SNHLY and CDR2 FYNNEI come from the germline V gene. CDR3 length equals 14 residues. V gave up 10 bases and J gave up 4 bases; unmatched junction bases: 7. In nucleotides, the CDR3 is TGTGCCACAGGGACTAGCGGGAATCTGTACGAGCAGTACTTC. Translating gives CATGTSGNLYEQYF. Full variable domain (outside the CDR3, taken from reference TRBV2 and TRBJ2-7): EPEVTQTPSHQVTQMGQEVILRCVPISNHLYFYWYRQILGQKVEFLVSFYNNEISEKSEIFDDQFSVERPDGSNFTLKIRSTKLEDSAMYFCATGTSGNLYEQYFGPGTRLTVT.

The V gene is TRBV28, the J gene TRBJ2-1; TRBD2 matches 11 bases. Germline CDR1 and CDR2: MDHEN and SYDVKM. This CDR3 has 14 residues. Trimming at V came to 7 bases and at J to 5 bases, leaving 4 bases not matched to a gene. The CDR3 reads CASNVAGGNNEQFF. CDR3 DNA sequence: TGTGCCAGCAACGTAGCGGGAGGGAACAATGAGCAGTTCTTC.

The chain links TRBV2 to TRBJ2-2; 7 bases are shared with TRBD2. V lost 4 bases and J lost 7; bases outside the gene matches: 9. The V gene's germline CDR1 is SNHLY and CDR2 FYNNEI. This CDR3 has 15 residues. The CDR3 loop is CASSGLAVLVGELFF. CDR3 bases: TGTGCCAGCAGTGGGCTAGCGGTGCTGGTCGGGGAGCTGTTTTTT.

CDR3 amino acids: CASSSWTELYGYTF. The CDR3 DNA is TGTGCCAGCAGCTCTTGGACAGAACTCTATGGCTACACCTTC. V and J are TRBV7-9 and TRBJ1-2; weak D call: TRBD1 (6 bases). Germline loops: CDR1 SEHNR, CDR2 FQNEAQ (reference sequence). V was cut by 4 bases and J by 4 bases, with 13 bases left in between. There are 14 residues in the CDR3.

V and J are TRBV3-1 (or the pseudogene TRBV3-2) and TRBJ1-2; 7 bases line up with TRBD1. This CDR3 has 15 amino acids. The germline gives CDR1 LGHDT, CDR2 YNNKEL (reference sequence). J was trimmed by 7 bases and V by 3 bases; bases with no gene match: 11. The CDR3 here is CASSHPGTAIVGYTF. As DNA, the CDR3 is TGTGCCAGCAGCCATCCCGGGACAGCAATTGTTGGCTACACCTTC.

The CDR3 DNA follows: TGTGCCAGCTCACCAAGCCCGACAGGGATCACTGAAGCTTTCTTT. Its translation is CASSPSPTGITEAFF. The chain has TRBV18 and TRBJ1-1; 7 positions agree with TRBD1. The CDR3 is made up of 15 amino acids. Germline V gene data show CDR1 as KGHSH and CDR2 as LQKENI. The junction had 7 bases not matched to a gene; V was cut back by 2 bases and J by 4 bases.

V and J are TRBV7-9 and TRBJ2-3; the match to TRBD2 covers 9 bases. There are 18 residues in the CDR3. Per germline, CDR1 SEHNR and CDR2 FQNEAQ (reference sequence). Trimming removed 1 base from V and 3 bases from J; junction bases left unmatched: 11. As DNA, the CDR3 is TGTGCCAGCAGCTTAGATTGGACCAGCGGGGGGCGAACAGATACGCAGTATTTT. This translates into CASSLDWTSGGRTDTQYF. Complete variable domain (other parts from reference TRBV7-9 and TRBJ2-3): DTGVSQNPRHKITKRGQNVTFRCDPISEHNRLYWYRQTLGQGPEFLTYFQNEAQLEKSRLLSDRFSAERPKGSFSTLEIQRTEQGDSAMYLCASSLDWTSGGRTDTQYFGPGTRLTVL.

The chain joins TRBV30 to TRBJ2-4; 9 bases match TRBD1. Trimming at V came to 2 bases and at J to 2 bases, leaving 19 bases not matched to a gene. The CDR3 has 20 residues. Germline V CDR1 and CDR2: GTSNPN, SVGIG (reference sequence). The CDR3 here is CAWSIPRDRVGEMPKNIQYF. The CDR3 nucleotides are TGTGCCTGGAGTATCCCCCGGGACAGGGTAGGCGAGATGCCCAAAAACATTCAGTACTTC.

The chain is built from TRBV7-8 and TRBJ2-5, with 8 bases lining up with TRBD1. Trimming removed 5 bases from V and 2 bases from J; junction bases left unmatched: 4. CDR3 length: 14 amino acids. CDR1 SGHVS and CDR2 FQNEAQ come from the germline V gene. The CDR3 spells CASSQRTGQETQYF. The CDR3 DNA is TGTGCCAGCAGCCAAAGGACAGGGCAAGAGACCCAGTACTTC.

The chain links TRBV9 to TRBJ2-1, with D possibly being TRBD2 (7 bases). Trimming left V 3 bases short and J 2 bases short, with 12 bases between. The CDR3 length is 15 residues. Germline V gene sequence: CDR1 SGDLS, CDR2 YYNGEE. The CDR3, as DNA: TGTGCCAGCAGCGCTGGCGGGGGCCCCTACAATGAGCAGTTCTTC. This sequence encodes CASSAGGGPYNEQFF.

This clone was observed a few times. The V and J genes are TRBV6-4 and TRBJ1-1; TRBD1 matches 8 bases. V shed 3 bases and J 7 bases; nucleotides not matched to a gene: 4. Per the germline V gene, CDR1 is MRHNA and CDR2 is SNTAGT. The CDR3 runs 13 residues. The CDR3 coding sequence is TGTGCCAGCAGTGAAAAAGGACAGGGTGAAGCTTTCTTT. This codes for CASSEKGQGEAFF.

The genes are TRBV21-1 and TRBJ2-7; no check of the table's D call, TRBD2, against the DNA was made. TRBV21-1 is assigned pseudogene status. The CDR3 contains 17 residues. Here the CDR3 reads CASSKGLGLADSYEQYF. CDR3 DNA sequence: TGTGCCAGCAGCAAAGGCCTCGGACTAGCGGATTCCTACGAGCAGTACTTC.